This T cell receptor (beta chain) was recorded in a study of cytotoxic CD8 clonotypes in ibrutinib-treated CLL. Across the study: Among responders, about 25 were partial and 2 complete; after median 68 months, 14 stayed remitted and 12 progressed. Collecting the response samples happened after a median approximately 11 months of treatment, with a range of 6 to 36.

Study-wide results and caveats: Clonality grew at ibrutinib response; at progression, it decreased back toward baseline. Public clonotypes showed up rarely, and on treatment they shrank or held steady.

Using immunoSEQ multiplex PCR, the repertoire was profiled, and TCRdb retains in-frame clones only, with some absent. Of around 330,000 clones detected, under 70% appear once; the ten largest clones hold about 5.9%. V was clipped by 6 bases and J by 6 bases; unmatched bases: 4. Germline lookup yields CDR1 LNHNV and CDR2 YYDKDF (reference sequence). CDR3 length: 13 amino acids. Note on this clone: No antigen is known for it.

This rearrangement joins TRBV15 to TRBJ2-3; TRBD2 matches at 9 bases. The receptor was isolated from a human donor with chronic lymphocytic leukemia. The sample in question was PBMCs, obtained after 36 months of ibrutinib treatment. The DNA of the CDR3 is TGTGCCACCAGGCGGAGCGGGAGGGATACGCAGTATTTT. It translates to CATRRSGRDTQYF.